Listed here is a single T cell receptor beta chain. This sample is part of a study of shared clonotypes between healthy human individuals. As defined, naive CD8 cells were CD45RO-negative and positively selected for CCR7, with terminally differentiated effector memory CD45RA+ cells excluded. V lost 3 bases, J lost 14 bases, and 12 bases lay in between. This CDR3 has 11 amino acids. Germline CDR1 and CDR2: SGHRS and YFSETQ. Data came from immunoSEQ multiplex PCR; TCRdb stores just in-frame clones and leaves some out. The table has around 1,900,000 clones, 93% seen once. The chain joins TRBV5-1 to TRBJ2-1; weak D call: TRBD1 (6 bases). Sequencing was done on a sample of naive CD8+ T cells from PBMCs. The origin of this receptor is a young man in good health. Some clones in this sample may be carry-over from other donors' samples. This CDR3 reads CASSSGTREFF. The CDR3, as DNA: TGCGCCAGCAGCTCCGGGACAAGGGAGTTCTTC.